This T cell receptor (beta chain) stems from a study of CD8 T cells in ankylosing spondylitis. In this sample, this clonotype turned up many times. TCRdb redid the calling of the 5' RACE reads with MiXCR, one entry per CDR3 protein. The sample holds 200,000 or so distinct CDR3 sequences, 15% to 20% seen once. The sample comprised blood, either unsorted or a sorted T cell fraction (not recorded which). The TCR originated in a male donor aged 10-30 years with ankylosing spondylitis or in good health (not recorded which).

CDR3 nucleotide sequence: TGTGCCAGCCTAGCCGGGGGAGGCTACACCTTC. Its protein product is CASLAGGGYTF. The gene calls are TRBV28 and TRBJ1-2; D is possibly TRBD1 (5 bases). The CDR3 has 11 amino acids. V was clipped by 8 bases and J by 8 bases, with 12 bases between them. The germline V gene has CDR1 MDHEN and CDR2 SYDVKM.